The present T cell receptor beta chain was sequenced within a study of blood T cell repertoires in COVID-19. In the study overall: COVID-19 samples, acute and convalescent, were from the United States, Italy and Spain. Nucleic acid was either cDNA or gDNA, and it came from T cells, B-cell-depleted T cells, or PBMCs.

How the authors handled the data: Quantification of nucleated cells was approximated via reference gene primer amplification. Sequencing used immunoSEQ multiplex PCR; TCRdb keeps in-frame clones, though not all of them. The V and J calls and clone size are taken from that table; D and trimming were inferred from the DNA. This repertoire shows about 44,000 clones, roughly nine tenths found once; its top ten account for approximately 23%. The CDR3 is 12 residues long. Trimming removed 10 bases at V and 0 bases at J, with 9 bases between. Germline CDR1 SGHAT, CDR2 FQNNGV. The sequence was collected from a woman older than 75 in a cohort sampled during active or convalescent COVID-19. Sequencing was performed on peripheral blood. The J gene is TRBJ1-1, the V gene TRBV11-2; TRBD1 is a possible D gene (6 bases). The CDR3 reads CATGGLNTEAFF. The CDR3 DNA sequence: TGTGCCACGGGGGGGCTGAACACTGAAGCTTTCTTT.